This TCR beta chain was sequenced during a study of blood T cells in healthy people across ages. Next came a second PCR, run for about 6 to 12 cycles, which used a sample-barcoded 5' primer along with a J-beta primer mix. All samples gave at least 2.5 million CDR3-containing paired-end reads. TCRdb reprocessed the 5' RACE reads with MiXCR, giving one entry per CDR3 protein. There are some 1 million distinct CDR3 sequences in the sample; 35% to 55% occur only once, and around 18% lies in the top ten. Comments on this clonotype: The antigen remains undetermined.

Study observations and caveats: Higher diversity and more naive CD4+ cells were features of long-lived donors, compared to aged donors. Significant beta diversity loss was already apparent by age approximately 38, declining roughly linearly.

CDR1 is MDHEN and CDR2 is SYDVKM in the germline V gene. The CDR3 is made up of 13 amino acids. The germline V and J ends were trimmed by 5 bases and 0 bases, with 7 bases remaining between them. The TCR originated in a woman between 55 and 75 years old in good health. The chain carries TRBV28 and TRBJ1-2; no firm D call. The material sequenced was blood. The CDR3: CASSRAANYGYTF. CDR3 nucleotides: TGTGCCAGCAGTCGAGCAGCTAACTATGGCTACACCTTC.